This record covers a single T cell receptor (beta chain). The sample is drawn from a study of T cells in Graves' hyperthyroidism and ophthalmopathy. Germline V CDR1 and CDR2: MNHNY, SVGAGI (reference sequence). The CDR3 totals 14 residues. V was pared by 7 bases and J by 6 bases, with 7 bases of the junction left unmatched. From RNA transcripts, TCR beta CDR3 regions were amplified. A set of HTBI primers served as the primers for a first-round RT-PCR of the TCR CDR3. TCRdb recomputed calls from the multiplex PCR reads with MiXCR, one row per CDR3 protein. The profile shows hundreds of thousands of distinct CDR3 sequences, about 45% of them singletons.

The sequence was obtained from an adult man with Graves' disease, either hyperthyroidism or ophthalmopathy (not recorded which). The source material was peripheral blood or thyroid tissue (not recorded which). The chain combines TRBV6-6 with TRBJ1-5, with 9 bases that match TRBD1. Here the CDR3 reads CASKRQGGSQPQHF. DNA of the CDR3: TGTGCCAGCAAGAGACAGGGGGGAAGTCAGCCCCAGCATTTT.